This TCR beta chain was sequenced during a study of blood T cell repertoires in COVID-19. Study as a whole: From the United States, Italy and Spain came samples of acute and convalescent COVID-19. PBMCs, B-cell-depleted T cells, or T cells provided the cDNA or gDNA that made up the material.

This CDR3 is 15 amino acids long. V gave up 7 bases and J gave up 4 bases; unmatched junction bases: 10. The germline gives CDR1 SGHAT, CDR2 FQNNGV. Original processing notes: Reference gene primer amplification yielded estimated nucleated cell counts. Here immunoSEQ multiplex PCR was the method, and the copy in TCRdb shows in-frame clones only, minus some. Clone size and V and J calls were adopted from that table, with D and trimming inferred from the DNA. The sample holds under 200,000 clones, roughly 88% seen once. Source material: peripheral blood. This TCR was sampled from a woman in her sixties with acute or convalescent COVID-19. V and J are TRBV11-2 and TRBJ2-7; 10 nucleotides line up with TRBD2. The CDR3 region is CASTPDRTSGYEQYF. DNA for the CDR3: TGTGCCAGCACCCCCGATAGGACTAGCGGTTACGAGCAGTACTTC.